The 5 T cell receptor beta chains below were found in one sample sequenced in a study of early T cells in non-severe SARS-CoV-2 infection. MiXCR, applied by TCRdb to the 5' RACE reads, yields one record per CDR3 protein. Of some 97,000 distinct CDR3 sequences in the sample, 11% were seen once. The starting material was whole blood, obtained at baseline. These receptors were taken from an adult who was a healthcare worker with PCR-confirmed SARS-CoV-2 infection or an uninfected control (not recorded which).

This clonotype was counted at least ten times. This chain joins TRBV7-2 and TRBJ2-5; 12 bases map to TRBD2. The J segment lost 4 bases and the V segment lost 0 bases, leaving 3 bases of the junction unmatched. Germline V gene data show CDR1 as SGHTA and CDR2 as FQGNSA. The CDR3 runs 16 residues. The CDR3 sequence is CASSLATSGSRETQYF. DNA for the CDR3: TGTGCCAGCAGCTTAGCGACTAGCGGGAGTCGAGAGACCCAGTACTTC.

This chain joins TRBV7-6 and TRBJ1-1; D gene uncertain. Trimming removed 2 bases from V and 2 bases from J, with 9 bases in between. Germline assignment: CDR1 SGHVS and CDR2 FNYEAQ. CDR3 length: 14 amino acids. The CDR3 region has the DNA TGTGCCAGCAGCTTAATCTTCGGCAACACTGAAGCTTTCTTT. Translating gives CASSLIFGNTEAFF.

This clonotype showed up many times. The V gene is TRBV5-1, the J gene TRBJ2-7, with D perhaps TRBD2 (5 bases). V lost 4 bases and J 3 bases, leaving 14 bases between the germline ends. Per the germline V gene, CDR1 is SGHRS and CDR2 is YFSETQ. The CDR3 contains 14 residues. The CDR3 region is CASSPSSGVYEQYF. In DNA form, the CDR3 reads TGCGCCAGCAGCCCAAGTTCCGGGGTCTACGAGCAGTACTTC.

V gene TRBV2 combines with J gene TRBJ2-2; possibly TRBD1 for D (5 bases). Germline V gene lookup returns CDR1 SNHLY and CDR2 FYNNEI. CDR3 length: 15 residues. Trimming shortened V by 7 bases and J by 5 bases, and 17 bases separated the two germline ends. CDR3 in DNA: TGTGCCAGCAAAACTTCAGGGTTCGGTACCGGGGAGCTGTTTTTT. This gives the protein CASKTSGFGTGELFF.

A few counts support this clonotype. This chain joins TRBV19 and TRBJ2-5; 12 bases fit TRBD2. The CDR3 consists of 16 residues. Per the germline V gene, CDR1 is LNHDA and CDR2 is SQIVND (reference sequence). With V trimmed by 3 bases and J by 4 bases, 6 bases remained unmatched. Here the CDR3 DNA reads TGTGCCAGTAGTATTGGACTAGCGGGATTCGGAGAGACCCAGTACTTC. Translating gives CASSIGLAGFGETQYF.